Shown below are 6 T cell receptor beta chains from a single sample sequenced in a study of shared clonotypes between healthy human individuals. Clones were sequenced by immunoSEQ multiplex PCR, and TCRdb holds only the in-frame ones, with some missing. Among fewer than 600,000 clones listed, more than 65% were seen once. The specimen was PBMCs. The receptors shown here come from a woman aged 40 to 50 in good health. Some clones in this sample may be carry-over from other donors' samples.

CDR3 amino acids: CASSLARGGAVNNEQFF. The CDR3 DNA is TGTGCCAGCAGCTTGGCCCGGGGGGGCGCCGTGAACAATGAGCAGTTCTTC. This chain uses TRBV5-4 with TRBJ2-1; TRBD2 agrees at 8 bases. Germline V lookup: CDR1 SGHNT, CDR2 YYREEE (reference sequence). CDR3 length: 17 amino acids. The junction had 10 bases not matched to a gene; V was cut back by 0 bases and J by 5 bases.

The chain uses TRBV6-6 and TRBJ2-1; D remains unclear. Germline CDR1 is MNHNY and CDR2 is SVGAGI (reference sequence). The CDR3 sequence is 13 residues long. Deletions cut 7 bases from V and 8 bases from J, with 15 bases between. The DNA of the CDR3 is TGTGCCAGCACCGAACTGGGCATCGATGAGCAGTTCTTC. Translating it yields CASTELGIDEQFF.

A single count supports this clone. V gene TRBV28 combines with J gene TRBJ1-4; TRBD1 is a possible D gene (5 bases). Trimming removed 3 bases from V and 6 bases from J, with 8 bases in between. The CDR3 sequence is 13 residues long. Germline V gene data show CDR1 as MDHEN and CDR2 as SYDVKM. CDR3 loop: CASSFMGDEKLFF. The CDR3 DNA is TGTGCCAGCAGTTTTATGGGGGATGAAAAACTGTTTTTT. The complete variable domain, with remaining parts taken from reference TRBV28 and TRBJ1-4, reads DVKVTQSSRYLVKRTGEKVFLECVQDMDHENMFWYRQDPGLGLRLIYFSYDVKMKEKGDIPEGYSVSREKKERFSLILESASTNQTSMYLCASSFMGDEKLFFGSGTQLSVL.

The chain links TRBV6-6 to TRBJ1-2, with 8 bases lining up with TRBD1. Germline V gene lookup returns CDR1 MNHNY and CDR2 SVGAGI (reference sequence). The CDR3 contains 16 residues. V gave up 4 bases and J gave up 3 bases; unmatched junction bases: 10. CDR3 nucleotide sequence: TGTGCCAGCAGTTCCTCGACAGGGGCCACCTACTATGGCTACACCTTC. This translates into CASSSSTGATYYGYTF.

This clone has just one count. The rearrangement joins TRBV10-2 to TRBJ1-5, with unresolved D. CDR1 and CDR2 from the germline V gene are WSHSY and SAAADI. Trimming took off 4 bases at V and 5 bases at J, with 9 bases between the two ends. The length of the CDR3 is 13 residues. CDR3 amino acids: CASSVSNDQPQHF. CDR3 coding DNA: TGCGCCAGCAGTGTTTCGAACGATCAGCCCCAGCATTTT.

Of note for this clone: This sample also contains other DNA sequences that code for the same CDR3. The chain links TRBV30 to TRBJ1-3; D is possibly TRBD1 (5 bases). CDR3 length equals 15 residues. V shed 0 bases and J shed 1 base, with 10 bases lying between them. Germline V gives CDR1 GTSNPN, CDR2 SVGIG (reference sequence). The CDR3 DNA sequence: TGTGCCTGGAGTGTACGTGCAGGGTCTGGAAACACCATATATTTT. Translation: CAWSVRAGSGNTIYF.